A single sample is the source of the 7 T cell receptor beta chains below, sequenced in a study of metastatic and nonmetastatic thyroid tumors. TCRdb recomputed clones from the PCR reads via MiXCR. Here the sample spans some 20,000 clones, approximately 14% being singletons. Among the patients, none had received any treatment before thyroid surgery. Sequenced: blood. All receptors derive from a female donor with papillary thyroid cancer or a benign thyroid nodule (not recorded which). Some clones in this sample may be carry-over from other donors' samples.

The chain combines TRBV28 with TRBJ2-7, with 10 bases that match TRBD2. The CDR3 covers 14 residues. Germline V gene sequence: CDR1 MDHEN, CDR2 SYDVKM. V shed 3 bases, J shed 4 bases, and the junction held 3 bases outside the gene matches. This chain's CDR3 is CASSFEREGYEQYF. CDR3 coding DNA: TGTGCCAGCAGTTTCGAGCGGGAGGGGTACGAGCAGTACTTC.

By frequency in the sample, this clone is medium-sized (0.01 to 0.1%). The V and J genes are TRBV6-1 and TRBJ2-7, with D perhaps matching TRBD2 (7 bases). The CDR3 is 14 residues long. Germline values: CDR1 MNHNS, CDR2 SASEGT. V dropped 7 bases and J dropped 3 bases, with 16 bases sitting between them. The CDR3 DNA sequence: TGTGCCAGCACCAAGGGGGAGGGTTACTACGAGCAGTACTTC. Translating gives CASTKGEGYYEQYF.

V gene TRBV3-1 combines with J gene TRBJ2-1, with 11 positions matching TRBD2. V lost 0 bases to trimming and J lost 0 bases; unmatched junction nucleotides: 4. Looked up from germline, CDR1 is LGHDT and CDR2 is YNNKEL (reference sequence). The CDR3 is made up of 18 amino acids. The CDR3 is CASSQDTSGSCSYNEQFF. For the CDR3, the DNA is TGTGCCAGCAGCCAAGATACTAGCGGGAGCTGCTCCTACAATGAGCAGTTCTTC.

This clone was counted a few times. The chain uses TRBV12-3 or TRBV12-4 and TRBJ1-1; a possible D gene is TRBD1 (5 bases). V dropped 8 bases and J dropped 1 base, with 14 bases sitting between them. The CDR3 covers 14 residues. DNA for the CDR3: TGTGCCAGCCACGCATGCAGGGCGAACACTGAAGCTTTCTTT. It specifies CASHACRANTEAFF.

This clone was recorded many times. The chain recombines TRBV6-4 with TRBJ2-1; 9 nucleotides line up with TRBD1. The V segment lost 4 bases and the J segment 3 bases; nucleotides outside the gene matches: 1. The CDR3 sequence is 14 residues long. Looked up from germline, CDR1 is MRHNA and CDR2 is SNTAGT. CDR3 residues: CASSGGQGYNEQFF. CDR3 DNA sequence: TGTGCCAGCAGTGGGGGACAGGGCTACAATGAGCAGTTCTTC.

The rearrangement uses TRBV7-2 and TRBJ1-4; D is ambiguous. Germline CDR1 is SGHTA and CDR2 is FQGNSA. V lost 1 base and J lost 7, with 7 bases in between. The CDR3 consists of 13 residues. The CDR3 here is CASSLGWSEKLFF. The CDR3 DNA sequence: TGTGCCAGCAGCTTAGGCTGGTCTGAAAAACTGTTTTTT.

This clone came up many times. The chain carries TRBV7-3 and TRBJ2-7; TRBD1 is a possible D gene (6 bases). The CDR3 runs 14 residues. Trimming removed 5 bases at V and 4 bases at J, with 15 bases between. Per germline, CDR1 SGHTA and CDR2 FQGTGA. CDR3 bases: TGTGCCAGCAGCCTGACAGGCAATTCTTACGAGCAGTACTTC. Protein: CASSLTGNSYEQYF.